This TCR beta chain was sequenced in a study of blood T cell repertoires in COVID-19. Study information: Samples taken during acute and convalescent COVID-19 were collected in the United States, Italy and Spain. Sample material is recorded as cDNA or gDNA derived from T cells, B-cell-depleted T cells, or PBMCs.

Per the study methods: Nucleated cell counts were estimated from reference gene primer amplification. The assay was immunoSEQ multiplex PCR, and TCRdb's table has in-frame clones only and misses some. The V and J calls and clone size were taken over from that table, and D and trimming were inferred from the DNA. Seen here are about 170,000 clones, around 85% observed once, and the top ten hold about 1.2%. The V gene's germline CDR1 is KGHSH and CDR2 LQKENI. V dropped 0 bases and J dropped 5 bases, with 13 bases sitting between them. The CDR3 extends over 15 amino acids. Sequencing was done on a sample of peripheral blood. The chain uses TRBV18 and TRBJ2-5; no firm D call. The receptor comes from a man aged 60 to 75 who had recovered from COVID-19. This CDR3 reads CASSPPSMADETQYF. Here the CDR3 DNA reads TGTGCCAGCTCACCACCGTCCATGGCCGATGAGACCCAGTACTTC.